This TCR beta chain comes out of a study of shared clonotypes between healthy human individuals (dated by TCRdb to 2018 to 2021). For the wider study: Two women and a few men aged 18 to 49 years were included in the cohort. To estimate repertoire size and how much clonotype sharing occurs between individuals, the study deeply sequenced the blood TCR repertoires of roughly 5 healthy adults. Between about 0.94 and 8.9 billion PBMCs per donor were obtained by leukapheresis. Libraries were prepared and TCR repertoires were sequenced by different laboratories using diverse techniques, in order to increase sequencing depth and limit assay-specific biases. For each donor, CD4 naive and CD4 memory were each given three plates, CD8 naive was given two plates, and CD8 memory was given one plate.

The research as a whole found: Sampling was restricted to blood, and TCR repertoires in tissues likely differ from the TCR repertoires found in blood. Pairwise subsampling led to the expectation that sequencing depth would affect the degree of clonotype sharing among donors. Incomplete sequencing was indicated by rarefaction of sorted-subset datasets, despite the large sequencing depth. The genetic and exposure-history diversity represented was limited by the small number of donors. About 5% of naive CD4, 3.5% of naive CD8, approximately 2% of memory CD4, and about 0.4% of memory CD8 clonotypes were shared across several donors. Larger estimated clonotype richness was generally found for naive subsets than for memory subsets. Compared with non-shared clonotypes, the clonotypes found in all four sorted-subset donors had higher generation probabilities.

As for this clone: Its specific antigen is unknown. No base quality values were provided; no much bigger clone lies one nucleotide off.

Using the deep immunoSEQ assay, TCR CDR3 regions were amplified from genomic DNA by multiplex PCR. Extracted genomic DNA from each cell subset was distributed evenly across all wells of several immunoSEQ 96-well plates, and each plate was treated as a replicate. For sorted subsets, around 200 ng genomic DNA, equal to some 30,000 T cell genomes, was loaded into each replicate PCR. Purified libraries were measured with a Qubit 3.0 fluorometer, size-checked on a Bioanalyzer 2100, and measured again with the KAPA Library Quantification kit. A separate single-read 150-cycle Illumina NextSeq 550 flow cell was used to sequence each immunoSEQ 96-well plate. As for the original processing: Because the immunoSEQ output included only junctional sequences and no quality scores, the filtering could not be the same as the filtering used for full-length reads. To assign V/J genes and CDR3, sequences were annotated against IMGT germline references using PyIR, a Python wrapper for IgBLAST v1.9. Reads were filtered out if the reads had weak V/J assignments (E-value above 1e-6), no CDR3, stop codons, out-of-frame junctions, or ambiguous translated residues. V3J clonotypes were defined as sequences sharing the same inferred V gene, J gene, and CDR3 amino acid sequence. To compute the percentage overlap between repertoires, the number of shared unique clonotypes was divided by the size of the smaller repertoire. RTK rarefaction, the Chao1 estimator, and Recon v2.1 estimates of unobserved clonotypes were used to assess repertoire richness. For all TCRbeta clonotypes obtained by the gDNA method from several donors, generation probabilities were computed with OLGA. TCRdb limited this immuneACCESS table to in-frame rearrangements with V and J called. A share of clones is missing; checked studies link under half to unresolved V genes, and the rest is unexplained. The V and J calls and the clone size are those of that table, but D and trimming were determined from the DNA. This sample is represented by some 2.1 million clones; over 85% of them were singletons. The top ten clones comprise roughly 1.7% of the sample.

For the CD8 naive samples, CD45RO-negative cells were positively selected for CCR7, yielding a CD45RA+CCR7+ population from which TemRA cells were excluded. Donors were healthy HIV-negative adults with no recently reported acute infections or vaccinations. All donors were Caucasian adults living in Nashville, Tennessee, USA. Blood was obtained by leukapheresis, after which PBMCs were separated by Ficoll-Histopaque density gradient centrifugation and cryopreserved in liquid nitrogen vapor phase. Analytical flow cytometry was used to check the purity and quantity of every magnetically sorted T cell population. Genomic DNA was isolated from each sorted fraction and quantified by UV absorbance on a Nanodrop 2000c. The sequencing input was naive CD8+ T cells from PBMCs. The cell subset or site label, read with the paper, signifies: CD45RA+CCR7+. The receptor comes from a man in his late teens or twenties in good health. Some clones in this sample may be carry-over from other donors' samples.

The CDR3 here reads CASSLGSREQFF. DNA sequence: TGTGCCAGCAGCTTAGGGTCCAGGGAGCAGTTCTTC. Recombination connected TRBV7-9 to TRBJ2-1; there is no confident call for the D gene. CDR1 and CDR2 were assigned from the germline V gene (reference sequence) as SEHNR and FQNEAQ. The CDR3 holds 12 amino acids from the cysteine to the phenylalanine. The entry retains the CDR3 DNA only, 36 bases that are in frame from base 1. V is pared back by 1 base and J by 10 bases, with 8 bases lying between the germline termini.